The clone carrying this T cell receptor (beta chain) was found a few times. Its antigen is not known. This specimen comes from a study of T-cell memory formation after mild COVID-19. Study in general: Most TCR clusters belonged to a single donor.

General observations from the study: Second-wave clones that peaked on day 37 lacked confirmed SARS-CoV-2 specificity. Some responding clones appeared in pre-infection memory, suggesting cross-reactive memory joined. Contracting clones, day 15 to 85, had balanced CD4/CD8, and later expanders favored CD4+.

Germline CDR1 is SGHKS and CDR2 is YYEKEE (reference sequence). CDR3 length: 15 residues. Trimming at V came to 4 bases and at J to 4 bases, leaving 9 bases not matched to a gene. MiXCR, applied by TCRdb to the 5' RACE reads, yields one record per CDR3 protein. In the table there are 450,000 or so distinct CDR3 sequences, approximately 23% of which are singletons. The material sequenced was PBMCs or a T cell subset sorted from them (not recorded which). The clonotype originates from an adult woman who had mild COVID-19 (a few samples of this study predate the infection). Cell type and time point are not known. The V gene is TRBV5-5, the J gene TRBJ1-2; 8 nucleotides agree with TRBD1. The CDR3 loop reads CASSPNGQGSYGYTF. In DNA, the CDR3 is TGTGCCAGCAGCCCGAACGGACAGGGCTCCTATGGCTACACCTTC.